These 14 T cell receptor beta chains came from one sample sequenced in a study of shared clonotypes between healthy human individuals. Profiling relied on immunoSEQ multiplex PCR, and the TCRdb table lists in-frame clones only, not all of them. The sample has more than 2,000,000 clones, more than 80% seen once. The sample taken for sequencing was naive CD4+ T cells sorted from blood. The sample's subset: CD45RA+ positively selected. The origin of the receptors is a man between 18 and 29 years old in good health.

The chain joins TRBV5-1 to TRBJ1-1; D gene unclear. CDR3 length: 15 residues. CDR1 is SGHRS, CDR2 YFSETQ, per germline. Trimming stripped 0 bases from V and 0 bases from J, with 9 bases between. Here the CDR3 reads CASSLDGLMNTEAFF. The CDR3 bases are TGCGCCAGCAGCTTGGATGGACTTATGAACACTGAAGCTTTCTTT. The whole variable domain, remainder taken from reference TRBV5-1 and TRBJ1-1, is KAGVTQTPRYLIKTRGQQVTLSCSPISGHRSVSWYQQTPGQGLQFLFEYFSETQRNKGNFPGRFSGRQFSNSRSEMNVSTLELGDSALYLCASSLDGLMNTEAFFGQGTRLTVV.

The chain carries TRBV5-1 and TRBJ2-7, with 10 positions matching TRBD1. V trimming: 5 bases; J trimming: 3 bases; junction bases outside the gene matches: 11. Germline CDR1 SGHRS, CDR2 YFSETQ. This CDR3 has 16 amino acids. This chain's CDR3 is CASSSIPTGGDYEQYF. The DNA for the CDR3 is TGCGCCAGCAGTTCGATCCCGACAGGGGGCGACTACGAGCAGTACTTC.

The rearrangement joins TRBV4-1 to TRBJ1-5; 9 bases agree with TRBD1. V shed 4 bases and J 0 bases; nucleotides not matched to a gene: 4. The CDR3 consists of 16 residues. The germline V gene has CDR1 MGHRA and CDR2 YSYEKL. The CDR3 here is CASSPTDRGSNQPQHF. The CDR3 DNA is TGCGCCAGCAGCCCAACGGACAGGGGTAGCAATCAGCCCCAGCATTTT.

The rearrangement joins TRBV30 to TRBJ2-7, with D possibly TRBD1 on 6 matching bases. V lost 3 bases and J lost 10, with 19 bases in between. The CDR3 spans 13 residues. The germline CDR1 and CDR2 sequences are GTSNPN and SVGIG (reference sequence). The CDR3 nucleotides read TGTGCCTGGAGCCGCCTCGACAGGTCCGATCAGTACTTC. It translates to CAWSRLDRSDQYF. Filled out from reference TRBV30 and TRBJ2-7, the complete variable domain reads SQTIHQWPATLVQPVGSPLSLECTVEGTSNPNLYWYRQAAGRGLQLLFYSVGIGQISSEVPQNLSASRPQDRQFILSSKKLLLSDSGFYLCAWSRLDRSDQYFGPGTRLTVT.

The chain links TRBV4-1 to TRBJ1-2; D ambiguous. CDR3 size: 16 residues. Germline CDR1 is MGHRA and CDR2 is YSYEKL. Trimming stripped 1 base from V and 10 bases from J, with 22 bases between. For the CDR3, the DNA is TGCGCCAGCAGCCAAGTACCGGGTGGGAGTGGAGCTTCCTACACCTTC. Encoded protein: CASSQVPGGSGASYTF.

J is TRBJ1-1 and V is TRBV19, with 8 bases aligning to TRBD1. V dropped 5 bases and J dropped 1; count of bases not matched to a gene: 6. This CDR3 contains 15 residues. CDR1 and CDR2 (germline): LNHDA, SQIVND (reference sequence). This CDR3 reads CASSPRTGTNTEAFF. In nucleotides, the CDR3 is TGTGCCAGTAGTCCACGGACAGGGACGAACACTGAAGCTTTCTTT.

The J gene is TRBJ1-4, the V gene TRBV6-6; no reliable D call. Trimming removed 5 bases from V and 0 bases from J, with 7 bases in between. Germline V CDR1 and CDR2: MNHNY, SVGAGI (reference sequence). The CDR3 length is 14 residues. The CDR3 region has the DNA TGTGCCAGCAGTCCCTCTGCAACTAATGAAAAACTGTTTTTT. Protein: CASSPSATNEKLFF.

The chain is built from TRBV7-9 and TRBJ2-7; possibly TRBD1 or TRBD2 for D (5 bases each). This CDR3 region has 15 residues. The V end was cut by 5 bases, the J end by 0 bases, with 14 bases between. Germline V gives CDR1 SEHNR, CDR2 FQNEAQ (reference sequence). Written as DNA, the CDR3 is TGTGCCAGCAGCCTGGGGACGGCTTCCTCCTACGAGCAGTACTTC. This encodes CASSLGTASSYEQYF.

The sample holds one count of this clone. The rearrangement joins TRBV15 to TRBJ1-2; TRBD1 matches at 8 bases. The CDR3 is 15 residues long. Germline CDR1 and CDR2: LNHNV and YYDKDF (reference sequence). V was clipped by 1 base and J by 3 bases; unmatched bases: 4. The CDR3 loop reads CATSRAGQGYYGYTF. The CDR3 bases are TGTGCCACCAGCAGAGCCGGACAGGGATACTATGGCTACACCTTC. Variable domain in full (rest from reference TRBV15 and TRBJ1-2): DAMVIQNPRYQVTQFGKPVTLSCSQTLNHNVMYWYQQKSSQAPKLLFHYYDKDFNNEADTPDNFQSRRPNTSFCFLDIRSPGLGDTAMYLCATSRAGQGYYGYTFGSGTRLTVV.

This sequence joins TRBV2 and TRBJ1-5, with 9 bases aligning to TRBD1. Losses at the gene ends were 6 bases for V and 4 bases for J; bases not matched to a gene: 7. Germline V lookup: CDR1 SNHLY, CDR2 FYNNEI. The CDR3 length is 15 residues. This CDR3 is CASSGDRAPNQPQHF. The CDR3 coding sequence is TGTGCCAGCAGCGGGGACAGGGCACCGAATCAGCCCCAGCATTTT. The whole variable domain, filled in from reference TRBV2 and TRBJ1-5, reads EPEVTQTPSHQVTQMGQEVILRCVPISNHLYFYWYRQILGQKVEFLVSFYNNEISEKSEIFDDQFSVERPDGSNFTLKIRSTKLEDSAMYFCASSGDRAPNQPQHFGDGTRLSIL.

The rearrangement joins TRBV19 to TRBJ1-5, with 9 bases fitting TRBD1. Germline CDR1 is LNHDA and CDR2 is SQIVND (reference sequence). CDR3 length: 14 residues. The V gene end was trimmed by 6 bases and the J gene end by 4 bases; junction bases not matched to a gene: 4. Here the CDR3 reads CASSRDRGNQPQHF. The CDR3 DNA reads TGTGCCAGTAGCCGAGACAGGGGGAATCAGCCCCAGCATTTT.

In this sample, this clone turned up once. Different DNA sequences within this sample yield the same CDR3. This rearrangement joins TRBV30 to TRBJ2-1; D unclear. Germline lookup yields CDR1 GTSNPN and CDR2 SVGIG (reference sequence). The CDR3 extends over 11 amino acids. The V and J ends lost 2 bases and 7 bases respectively, with 6 bases between them. This CDR3 is CAWSPDNEQFF. The CDR3 nucleotides are TGTGCCTGGAGTCCGGATAATGAGCAGTTCTTC.

The genes are TRBV7-2 and TRBJ2-2; a weak D match, TRBD1 (5 bases). In germline, CDR1 is SGHTA, CDR2 FQGNSA. The CDR3 length is 18 residues. The V end was cut by 2 bases, the J end by 1 base, with 17 bases between. In DNA, the CDR3 is TGTGCCAGCAGCTTACCAGCGCAACTCGGACAGAACACCGGGGAGCTGTTTTTT. Translated, it gives CASSLPAQLGQNTGELFF.

With respect to this clone: The sample has other DNA sequences that encode this CDR3 too. V usage is TRBV5-1 and J usage is TRBJ2-1, with TRBD1 identical over 8 bases. Germline values: CDR1 SGHRS, CDR2 YFSETQ. CDR3 length: 15 residues. Trimming at V came to 4 bases and at J to 1 base, leaving 4 bases not matched to a gene. CDR3 DNA: TGCGCCAGCAGCCCCGGGACAGGATCCTACAATGAGCAGTTCTTC. Protein product: CASSPGTGSYNEQFF. Together with reference TRBV5-1 and TRBJ2-1, the CDR3 gives the full variable domain: KAGVTQTPRYLIKTRGQQVTLSCSPISGHRSVSWYQQTPGQGLQFLFEYFSETQRNKGNFPGRFSGRQFSNSRSEMNVSTLELGDSALYLCASSPGTGSYNEQFFGPGTRLTVL.